Listed below are T cell receptor beta chains from one sample, sequenced in a study of blood T cells in healthy people across ages. TCRdb re-analysed the 5' RACE reads in MiXCR, keeping a single row per CDR3 protein. The sample has 590,000 or so distinct CDR3 sequences, about 30% seen once; the top ten hold around 14%. Sequencing was done on a sample of blood. The source of these receptors is a woman of 80 years or more in good health. The CDR3 runs from the conserved cysteine through the conserved F or W. D genes are given only for firm matches. Where a row states a size, it is once, few, many or the class of an expanded clone; other rows omit it.

J,size,V,D,CDR3,DNA
TRBJ2-7,many,TRBV7-9,.,CASSGVGVEQYF,TGTGCCAGCAGCGGGGTCGGCGTCGAGCAGTACTTC
TRBJ2-7,.,TRBV30,TRBD1,CAWSGGTYEQYF,TGTGCCTGGTCAGGGGGTACCTACGAGCAGTACTTC
TRBJ2-1,.,TRBV6-1,.,CASNTTGATGQFF,TGTGCCAGCAATACGACGGGGGCTACAGGGCAGTTCTTC
TRBJ1-2,.,TRBV29-1,.,CSVEESGWVAPDGYTF,TGCAGCGTTGAAGAGAGCGGTTGGGTAGCACCCGATGGCTACACCTTC
TRBJ2-1,.,TRBV7-2,TRBD2,CASRSGGAGVAEQFF,TGTGCCAGCCGTTCGGGGGGAGCGGGGGTGGCTGAGCAGTTCTTC
TRBJ1-1,.,TRBV5-1,TRBD1,CASSSAPGQGQAFF,TGCGCCAGCAGTTCAGCCCCGGGACAGGGTCAGGCTTTCTTT
TRBJ2-6,many,TRBV2,.,CASRTSSGANVLTF,TGTGCCAGCAGAACCTCTTCTGGGGCCAACGTCCTGACTTTC
TRBJ1-4,.,TRBV25-1,.,CASSERGIWEKLFF,TGTGCCAGCAGTGAAAGGGGTATTTGGGAAAAACTGTTTTTT
TRBJ2-7,many,TRBV28,TRBD1,CASSLIGTGAYEQYF,TGTGCCAGCAGTTTGATTGGGACAGGCGCCTACGAGCAGTACTTC
TRBJ2-3,.,TRBV5-1,TRBD2,CASSPGRPGTSGGTNTQYF,TGCGCCAGCAGCCCAGGACGACCCGGGACTAGCGGGGGGACGAATACGCAGTATTTT
TRBJ1-1,.,TRBV7-2,.,CASSPYFGGNTEAFF,TGTGCCAGCAGCCCGTACTTTGGGGGTAACACAGAAGCTTTCTTT
TRBJ1-2,many,TRBV28,TRBD1,CASSFGQGMSYTF,TGTGCCAGCAGTTTTGGACAGGGGATGTCCTACACCTTC
TRBJ1-1,.,TRBV11-1,.,CASSFGEVNTEAFF,TGTGCCAGCAGCTTTGGGGAGGTAAACACTGAAGCTTTCTTT
TRBJ1-2,.,TRBV30,.,CAWSGGGHGYTF,TGTGCCTGGAGTGGGGGGGGGCATGGCTACACCTTC
TRBJ2-3,few,TRBV5-6,TRBD2,CASTNWGGSTDTQYF,TGTGCCAGCACTAATTGGGGGGGGAGCACAGATACGCAGTATTTT
TRBJ2-4,many,TRBV6-1,.,CASSERFQNIQYF,TGTGCCAGCAGTGAAAGGTTTCAGAACATTCAGTACTTC
TRBJ2-7,many,TRBV28,TRBD1,CASTSSGTGGNVEQYF,TGTGCCAGCACCTCGTCCGGGACAGGGGGTAACGTCGAGCAGTACTTC
TRBJ2-5,.,TRBV5-4,TRBD1,CASSSGPGGAGSCNEQYF,TGTGCCAGCAGCTCTGGTCCAGGGGGCGCGGGGTCCTGCAATGAGCAGTACTTC
TRBJ2-2,.,TRBV7-2,.,CASSLSRGATGELFF,TGTGCCAGCAGCTTATCACGGGGGGCCACCGGGGAGCTGTTTTTT
TRBJ2-7,.,TRBV20-1,.,CSARGVGQTTYEQYF,TGCAGTGCTAGGGGGGTCGGACAGACCACCTACGAGCAGTACTTC
TRBJ2-1,many,TRBV27,.,CASRGAGWDEQFF,TGTGCCAGCAGAGGAGCGGGTTGGGATGAGCAGTTCTTC
TRBJ2-3,many,TRBV6-2/TRBV6-3,TRBD1,CASSRSTGGPTDTQYF,TGTGCCAGCAGCAGATCCACAGGGGGTCCCACAGATACGCAGTATTTT
TRBJ1-6,.,TRBV2,.,CVSGVLGSSPLHF,TGTGTCAGTGGGGTTTTGGGAAGTTCACCCCTCCACTTT
TRBJ1-5,many,TRBV28,TRBD1,CASSSPLYRGNQPQHF,TGTGCCAGCAGCTCCCCTCTTTACAGGGGGAATCAGCCCCAGCATTTT
TRBJ1-4,many,TRBV7-9,.,CASSSGKYEKLFF,TGTGCCAGCAGCTCCGGGAAATACGAAAAACTGTTTTTT
TRBJ2-2,many,TRBV4-1,.,CASSQGDSSRTGELFF,TGCGCCAGCAGCCAAGGGGACTCTTCTAGGACCGGGGAGCTGTTTTTT